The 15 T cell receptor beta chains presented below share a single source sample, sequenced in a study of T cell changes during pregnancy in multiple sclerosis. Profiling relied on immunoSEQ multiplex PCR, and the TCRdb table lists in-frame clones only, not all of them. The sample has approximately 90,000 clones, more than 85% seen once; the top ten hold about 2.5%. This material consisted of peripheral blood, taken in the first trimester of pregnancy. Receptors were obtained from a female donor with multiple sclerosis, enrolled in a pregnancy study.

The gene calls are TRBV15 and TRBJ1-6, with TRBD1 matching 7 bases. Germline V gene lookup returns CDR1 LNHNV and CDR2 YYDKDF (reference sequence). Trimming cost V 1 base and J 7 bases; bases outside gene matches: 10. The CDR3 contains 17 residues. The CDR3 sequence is CATSRGNPGGNNSPLHF. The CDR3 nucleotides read TGTGCCACCAGCAGAGGCAACCCAGGGGGGAACAATTCACCCCTCCACTTT.

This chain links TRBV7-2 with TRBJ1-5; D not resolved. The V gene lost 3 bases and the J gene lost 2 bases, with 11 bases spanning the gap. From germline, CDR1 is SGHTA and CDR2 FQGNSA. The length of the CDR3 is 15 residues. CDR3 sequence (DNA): TGTGCCAGCAGCTTGGACGGGGATCGCAATCAGCCCCAGCATTTT. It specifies CASSLDGDRNQPQHF.

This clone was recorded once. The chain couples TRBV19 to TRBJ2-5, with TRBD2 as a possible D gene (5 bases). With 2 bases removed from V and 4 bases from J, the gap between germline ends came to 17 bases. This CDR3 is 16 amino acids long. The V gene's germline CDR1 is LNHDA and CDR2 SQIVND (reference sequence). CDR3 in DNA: TGTGCCAGTAGTATAAACTGGGCATCCGAGGGAGAGACCCAGTACTTC. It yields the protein CASSINWASEGETQYF.

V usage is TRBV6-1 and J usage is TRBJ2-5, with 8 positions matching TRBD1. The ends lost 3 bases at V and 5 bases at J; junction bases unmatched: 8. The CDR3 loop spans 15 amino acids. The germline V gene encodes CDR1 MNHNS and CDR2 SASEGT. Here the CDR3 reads CASSDVPTGAETQYF. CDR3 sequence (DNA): TGTGCCAGCAGTGATGTCCCGACAGGGGCGGAGACCCAGTACTTC.

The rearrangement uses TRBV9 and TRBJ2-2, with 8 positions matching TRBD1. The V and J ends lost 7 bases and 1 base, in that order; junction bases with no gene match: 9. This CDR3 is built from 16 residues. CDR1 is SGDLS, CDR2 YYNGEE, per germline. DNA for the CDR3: TGTGCCAGCTCCAGGATGGGACAGGTGAACACCGGGGAGCTGTTTTTT. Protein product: CASSRMGQVNTGELFF.

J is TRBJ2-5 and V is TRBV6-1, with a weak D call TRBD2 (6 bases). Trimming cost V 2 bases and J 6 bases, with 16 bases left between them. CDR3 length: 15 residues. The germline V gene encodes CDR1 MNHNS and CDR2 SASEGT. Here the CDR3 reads CASSELDTGGKTQYF. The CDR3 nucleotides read TGTGCCAGCAGTGAACTGGATACAGGCGGGAAGACCCAGTACTTC.

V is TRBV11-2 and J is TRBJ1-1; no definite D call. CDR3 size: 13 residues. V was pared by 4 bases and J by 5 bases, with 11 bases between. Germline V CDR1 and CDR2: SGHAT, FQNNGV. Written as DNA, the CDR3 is TGTGCCAGCAGCTCGCAACTGGAGACTGAAGCTTTCTTT. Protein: CASSSQLETEAFF.

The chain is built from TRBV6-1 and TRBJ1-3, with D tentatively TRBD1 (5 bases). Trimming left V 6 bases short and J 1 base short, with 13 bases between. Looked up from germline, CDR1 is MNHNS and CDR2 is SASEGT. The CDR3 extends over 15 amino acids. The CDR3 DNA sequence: TGTGCCAGCAGACACGACAGCGCGTCTGGAAACACCATATATTTT. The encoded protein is CASRHDSASGNTIYF.

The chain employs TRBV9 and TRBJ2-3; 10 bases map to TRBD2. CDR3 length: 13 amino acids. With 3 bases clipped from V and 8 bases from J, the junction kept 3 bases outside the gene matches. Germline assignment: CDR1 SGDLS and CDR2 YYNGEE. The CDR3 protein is CASSGVAGGTQYF. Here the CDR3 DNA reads TGTGCCAGCAGCGGGGTAGCGGGGGGTACGCAGTATTTT.

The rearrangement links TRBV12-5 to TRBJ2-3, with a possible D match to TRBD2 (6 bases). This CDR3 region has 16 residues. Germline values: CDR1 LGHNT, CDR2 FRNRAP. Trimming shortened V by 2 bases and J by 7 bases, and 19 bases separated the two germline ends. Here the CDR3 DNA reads TGTGCTAGTGGTTTGAGGGTCGGCGGGGCTGCGAATACGCAGTATTTT. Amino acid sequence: CASGLRVGGAANTQYF.

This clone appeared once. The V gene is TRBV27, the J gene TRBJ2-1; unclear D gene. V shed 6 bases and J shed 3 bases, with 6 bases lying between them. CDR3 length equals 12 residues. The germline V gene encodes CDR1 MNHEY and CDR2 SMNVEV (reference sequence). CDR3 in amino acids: CASRSSYNEQFF. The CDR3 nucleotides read TGTGCCAGCAGATCCAGCTACAATGAGCAGTTCTTC.

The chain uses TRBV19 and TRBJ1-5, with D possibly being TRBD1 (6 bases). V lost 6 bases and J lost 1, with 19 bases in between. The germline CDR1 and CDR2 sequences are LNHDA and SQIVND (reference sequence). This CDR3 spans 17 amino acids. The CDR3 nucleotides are TGTGCCAGTAGGAGGGGCTCCAGGGGCGGGAGCAATCAGCCCCAGCATTTT. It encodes CASRRGSRGGSNQPQHF.

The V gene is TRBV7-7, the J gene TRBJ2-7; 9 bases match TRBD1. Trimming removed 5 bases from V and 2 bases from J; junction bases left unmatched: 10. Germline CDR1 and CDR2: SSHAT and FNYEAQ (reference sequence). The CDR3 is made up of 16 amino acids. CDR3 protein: CASSPNPGQGTYEQYF. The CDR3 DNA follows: TGTGCCAGCAGCCCTAACCCGGGACAGGGCACCTACGAGCAGTACTTC.

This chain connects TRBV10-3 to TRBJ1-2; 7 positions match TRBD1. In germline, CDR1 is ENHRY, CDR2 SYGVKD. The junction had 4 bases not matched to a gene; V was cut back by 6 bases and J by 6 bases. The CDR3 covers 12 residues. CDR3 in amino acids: CAIRTGNHGYTF. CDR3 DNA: TGTGCCATCAGGACAGGGAACCATGGCTACACCTTC.

The CDR3 region has the DNA TGTGCCAGCAGCACGACAGGGCAGAGCAATCAGCCCCAGCATTTT. It is translated as CASSTTGQSNQPQHF. The V call is TRBV7-2, the J call TRBJ1-5; 7 bases line up with TRBD1. V gave up 5 bases and J gave up 1 base; unmatched junction bases: 5. The CDR3 runs to 15 residues. Germline-derived CDR1 and CDR2 are SGHTA and FQGNSA.